The subject of this entry is one TCR beta chain. Its antigen is still unknown. This sample was included in a study of cytomegalovirus exposure and HLA in healthy donors. A multiplex PCR was run with 60 Vbeta primers and 13 Jbeta primers. TCRdb's copy holds only in-frame clones and misses some; the assay was immunoSEQ multiplex PCR. The sample includes approximately 210,000 clones, 60% to 85% of them seen just once. General study findings and limits: Most TCR sequences were seen very rarely across donors, but some public TCRs occurred in many. Reported findings show TCR beta sequences accurately forecast HLA-A and HLA-B alleles in most subjects. Relative to equally common others, HLA-associated TCR beta chains showed greater clonal expansion in a later analysis.

This CDR3 region has 15 residues. After removal of 6 bases from V and 4 bases from J, the junction contained 6 bases not matched to a gene. Germline V gives CDR1 SQVTM, CDR2 ANQGSEA. This chain links TRBV29-1 with TRBJ2-1; 13 bases map to TRBD2. What was sequenced was PBMCs. This receptor was obtained from a girl aged 10-17 years in good health and CMV-seropositive. In DNA form, the CDR3 reads TGCAGCGTCTTGACTAGCGGGGGGTCATACAATGAGCAGTTCTTC. It encodes CSVLTSGGSYNEQFF.